This TCR beta chain originates from a study of blood T cell repertoires in COVID-19 (TCRdb year 2020). Regarding the study in general: Samples from collaborators originated in the United States, Italy and Spain and spanned both the acute and convalescent phases of COVID-19. The prospective study material was composed of cDNA or gDNA derived from T cells, B-cell-depleted T cells, or PBMCs. Deeply sampled blood TCRbeta repertoires from subjects exposed to, actively infected with, or recovered from COVID-19 were included in the dataset. The repertoires were released in a freely available public database intended as a resource for research on the immune response to SARS-CoV-2. Samples were obtained from the ongoing ImmuneRACE study (first 160 participants) and from over 1,000 subjects provided by 6 global collaborators. Nearly every sample came with metadata listing a de-identified subject ID, COVID-19 status, age in years and sex. Where available, HLA class I and class II types were taken from metadata supplied by the sample provider and were not determined by assay-based typing.

Findings and caveats that apply to the study as a whole: How much clinical and demographic metadata was included differed by source and by participant, and the metadata was provided uncurated.

Participants in the prospective study were aged roughly 18 to 100 years, lived in about two dozen United States geographic areas, and enrolled through a virtual design. To assign participants to cohorts, the prospective study relied on clinical history that participants themselves reported in a screening survey and a study questionnaire. Exposed participants had been in contact with someone with a PCR-confirmed or clinician-diagnosed COVID-19 case within 2 weeks of study entry. Mobile phlebotomists in the prospective study collected whole blood, serum and a nasopharyngeal or oropharyngeal swab from every participant. Participants in the prospective study had the option to provide additional blood draws and questionnaires over a roughly 2-month period. Before DNA extraction, prospective study blood samples were shipped either frozen or at room temperature. Points on this clone: Its antigen target is currently unknown. One base away there is no much larger clone; base qualities are not given.

Trimming at the junction amounts to 5 bases on V and 4 bases on J, and the germline ends lie 6 bases apart. CDR1 and CDR2, looked up from the germline V gene, are SGHVS and FQNEAQ. The CDR3, cysteine through phenylalanine, is 12 amino acids long. Kept here is only the CDR3 DNA, which spans 36 bases and is read in frame from base 1. TCRbeta CDR3 regions were amplified from genomic DNA by means of the immunoSEQ Assay, a bias-controlled multiplex PCR. On the authors' methods: Within the assay, amplification of reference gene primers was used to estimate how many nucleated cells each sample contained. To quantify the absolute abundance of each unique TCRbeta CDR3 rearrangement, sequence reads were collapsed and filtered. For each sample, productive Simpson clonality was calculated as the square root of Simpson's diversity index across productive rearrangements. Sourced from immuneACCESS, this table was stored by TCRdb with only in-frame sequences that have V and J called. A share of the clones is absent; for the studies checked, an unresolved V gene accounts for under half, and the remainder has no known explanation. V, J and clone size are those of that table, while D and trimming were read from the DNA. A total of some 240,000 clones appear in this sample, 80% to 90% of them only once. The ten top clones hold just over 6.5% of the sample.

The chain joins TRBV7-8 to TRBJ1-3, with the D gene uncertain. The sequence was collected from a woman in her 50s who had been exposed to COVID-19. What was sequenced was PBMCs or T cells enriched from blood (not recorded which). The DNA sequence follows: TGTGCCAGCAGCCCGGGGGGAAACACCATATATTTT. Its translation reads: CASSPGGNTIYF.